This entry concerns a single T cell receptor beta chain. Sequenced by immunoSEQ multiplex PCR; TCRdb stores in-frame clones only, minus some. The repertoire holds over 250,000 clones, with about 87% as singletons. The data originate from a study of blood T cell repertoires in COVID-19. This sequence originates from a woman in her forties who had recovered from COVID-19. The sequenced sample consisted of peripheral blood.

CDR3 sequence: CASSGGEGTEAFF. The CDR3 coding sequence is TGTGCCAGCAGCGGGGGGGAGGGCACTGAAGCTTTCTTT. This chain joins TRBV2 and TRBJ1-1; D possibly corresponds to TRBD1 (5 bases). The CDR3 is 13 residues long. Between the trimmed V and J ends, which lost 6 bases and 4 bases, there was a span of 12 bases. CDR1 and CDR2 from the germline V gene are SNHLY and FYNNEI. The variable domain in full, completed from reference TRBV2 and TRBJ1-1, reads EPEVTQTPSHQVTQMGQEVILRCVPISNHLYFYWYRQILGQKVEFLVSFYNNEISEKSEIFDDQFSVERPDGSNFTLKIRSTKLEDSAMYFCASSGGEGTEAFFGQGTRLTVV.